The 22 T cell receptor beta chains below were found in one sample sequenced in a study of blood T cell repertoires in COVID-19. Profiled with immunoSEQ multiplex PCR; TCRdb holds only in-frame clones, not every one. The sample shows roughly 250,000 clones, about 80% of them seen only once. Sequenced input: peripheral blood. Every receptor here comes from a person aged 65-85 years with COVID-19, enrolled during active disease.

This clone was found once. The chain links TRBV19 to TRBJ1-5; D might be TRBD1 (5 bases). V shed 1 base and J shed 0 bases, with 10 bases lying between them. The germline gives CDR1 LNHDA, CDR2 SQIVND (reference sequence). The CDR3 contains 16 residues. The CDR3 DNA reads as TGTGCCAGTAGTATAGCAGGGTCCCTTAGCAATCAGCCCCAGCATTTT. As protein: CASSIAGSLSNQPQHF.

The J gene is TRBJ1-5, the V gene TRBV27; 7 bases align to TRBD1. The CDR3 contains 14 residues. Per the germline V gene, CDR1 is MNHEY and CDR2 is SMNVEV (reference sequence). V dropped 6 bases and J dropped 7; count of bases not matched to a gene: 9. As DNA, the CDR3 is TGTGCCAGCAGCCCTACAGGGGCTGGACAGCCCCAGCATTTT. This encodes CASSPTGAGQPQHF.

V and J are TRBV2 and TRBJ2-1, with 8 bases that match TRBD1. V was clipped by 3 bases and J by 7 bases; unmatched bases: 8. This CDR3 contains 15 residues. Germline assignment: CDR1 SNHLY and CDR2 FYNNEI. The CDR3 DNA follows: TGTGCCAGCAGTGATGGGCAGGGGGCGAGAAATGAGCAGTTCTTC. Its protein product is CASSDGQGARNEQFF.

In its sample, this clone was seen once. The gene calls are TRBV7-6 and TRBJ2-1, with a weak D call TRBD1 (6 bases). CDR1 SGHVS and CDR2 FNYEAQ come from the germline V gene. The CDR3 is 15 residues long. V gave up 5 bases and J gave up 4 bases, with 15 bases separating them. The CDR3 region has the DNA TGTGCCAGCAGCAGGGACACGACACCTTACAATGAGCAGTTCTTC. This codes for CASSRDTTPYNEQFF.

This sequence joins TRBV7-2 and TRBJ2-7; D is unresolved. The CDR3 has 13 residues. CDR1 is SGHTA, CDR2 FQGNSA, per germline. The germline V and J ends were trimmed by 5 bases and 3 bases, with 11 bases remaining between them. The CDR3 sequence: CASSPPGGYEQYF. The CDR3 nucleotides read TGTGCCAGCAGCCCCCCGGGTGGCTACGAGCAGTACTTC.

The CDR3 DNA sequence: TGCGCCAGCAGCCAAGGGCTAGCGGGGAAGTCAGATACGCAGTATTTT. This translates into CASSQGLAGKSDTQYF. The chain carries TRBV4-3 and TRBJ2-3; the match to TRBD2 covers 9 bases. CDR1 is LGHNA, CDR2 YSLEER, per germline. The CDR3 loop spans 16 amino acids. Trimming removed 1 base from V and 4 bases from J; junction bases left unmatched: 6.

The chain links TRBV4-1 to TRBJ1-6; D gene ambiguous. V was cut by 3 bases and J by 3 bases, with 9 bases left in between. Germline-derived CDR1 and CDR2 are MGHRA and YSYEKL. CDR3 length: 15 residues. The CDR3 coding sequence is TGCGCCAGCAGCCAGTCTGGAGTCTATAATTCACCCCTCCACTTT. Translation gives CASSQSGVYNSPLHF.

The chain links TRBV7-2 to TRBJ1-1, with 7 bases fitting TRBD1. The CDR3 extends over 14 amino acids. V dropped 6 bases and J dropped 3; count of bases not matched to a gene: 7. CDR1 SGHTA and CDR2 FQGNSA come from the germline V gene. The CDR3: CASRLLGGHTEAFF. DNA of the CDR3: TGTGCCAGCAGATTGTTAGGGGGCCACACTGAAGCTTTCTTT.

The chain employs TRBV3-1 (or the pseudogene TRBV3-2) and TRBJ1-3; a possible D gene is TRBD1 (6 bases). V was pared by 1 base and J by 3 bases, with 10 bases between. Looked up from germline, CDR1 is LGHDT and CDR2 is YNNKEL (reference sequence). The CDR3 is 15 amino acids. Here the CDR3 reads CASSQAYRVGNTIYF. The CDR3 coding sequence is TGTGCCAGCAGCCAAGCTTACAGGGTTGGAAACACCATATATTTT.

This clone was seen more than once but under ten times. The rearrangement uses TRBV3-1 (or the pseudogene TRBV3-2) and TRBJ1-1, with D perhaps matching TRBD1 (6 bases). The CDR3 sequence is 13 residues long. The germline CDR1 and CDR2 sequences are LGHDT and YNNKEL (reference sequence). V dropped 5 bases and J dropped 3 bases, with 10 bases sitting between them. The CDR3 protein is CASSTTGHTEAFF. The DNA for the CDR3 is TGTGCCAGCAGCACGACAGGTCACACTGAAGCTTTCTTT.

J is TRBJ1-1 and V is TRBV2; the D is unclear. The CDR3 sequence is 14 residues long. The germline CDR1 and CDR2 sequences are SNHLY and FYNNEI. V was cut by 7 bases and J by 0 bases, with 12 bases left in between. This CDR3 is CASMFVLLNTEAFF. CDR3 sequence (DNA): TGTGCCAGCATGTTTGTACTGTTGAACACTGAAGCTTTCTTT.

This chain uses TRBV4-1 with TRBJ2-7; TRBD1 aligns across 7 bases. The junction had 11 bases not matched to a gene; V was cut back by 0 bases and J by 6 bases. Per germline, CDR1 MGHRA and CDR2 YSYEKL. This CDR3 is 16 amino acids long. CDR3 nucleotides: TGCGCCAGCAGCCAAGAAAGGGAACAGGGGCCCGTCGAGCAGTACTTC. Translation gives CASSQEREQGPVEQYF.

V and J are TRBV4-2 and TRBJ1-2; D gene uncertain. This CDR3 is 15 amino acids long. The V gene's germline CDR1 is LGHNA and CDR2 YNFKEQ. V was clipped by 1 base and J by 8 bases, with 17 bases between them. In DNA form, the CDR3 reads TGTGCCAGCAGCCAAGTCCCAGAGGTCAGAGGCGGCTACACCTTC. Its translation: CASSQVPEVRGGYTF.

The chain uses TRBV6-2 or TRBV6-3 and TRBJ1-2, with D unclear. Trimming took 6 bases from V and 5 from J, leaving 13 bases between them. Looked up from germline, CDR1 is MNHEY and CDR2 is SVGEGT. This CDR3 has 13 amino acids. CDR3 amino acids: CASSGERTYGYTF. The CDR3, as DNA: TGTGCCAGCAGCGGGGAGAGAACATATGGCTACACCTTC.

The rearrangement joins TRBV14 to TRBJ1-4; a weak D match, TRBD1 (6 bases). This CDR3 is built from 15 residues. Trimming removed 1 base at V and 8 bases at J, with 14 bases between. The germline V gene encodes CDR1 SGHDN and CDR2 FVKESK. CDR3 residues: CASSQATGGWEKLFF. The CDR3 DNA reads TGTGCCAGCAGCCAAGCGACAGGCGGTTGGGAAAAACTGTTTTTT.

The V and J genes are TRBV19 and TRBJ1-1; D possibly corresponds to TRBD1 (6 bases). Germline V gene data show CDR1 as LNHDA and CDR2 as SQIVND (reference sequence). CDR3 length: 16 amino acids. Trimming shortened V by 6 bases and J by 0 bases, and 17 bases separated the two germline ends. In nucleotides, the CDR3 is TGTGCCAGTAGGGATTGGGGGGGCCACATGAACACTGAAGCTTTCTTT. It yields the protein CASRDWGGHMNTEAFF.

The rearrangement uses TRBV19 and TRBJ1-2; 9 nucleotides agree with TRBD1. Trimming at V came to 5 bases and at J to 3 bases, leaving 7 bases not matched to a gene. CDR1 LNHDA and CDR2 SQIVND come from the germline V gene (reference sequence). This CDR3 has 15 amino acids. The CDR3 sequence is CASSARTGDYYGYTF. Here the CDR3 DNA reads TGTGCCAGTAGTGCGAGGACAGGGGACTACTATGGCTACACCTTC.

The V and J genes are TRBV4-2 and TRBJ2-1, with 12 bases lining up with TRBD2. Germline lookup yields CDR1 LGHNA and CDR2 YNFKEQ. The junction had 7 bases not matched to a gene; V was cut back by 0 bases and J by 4 bases. The CDR3 loop spans 18 amino acids. The CDR3 region is CASSQDRASGRVYNEQFF. CDR3 nucleotide sequence: TGTGCCAGCAGCCAAGATCGGGCTAGCGGGAGGGTATACAATGAGCAGTTCTTC.

The chain is built from TRBV7-2 and TRBJ1-2; no clear D gene. Trimming stripped 4 bases from V and 8 bases from J, with 14 bases between. Germline loops: CDR1 SGHTA, CDR2 FQGNSA. CDR3 length: 13 amino acids. The chain's CDR3 is CASSSLLIYGYTF. CDR3 DNA sequence: TGTGCCAGCAGCTCACTTCTGATCTACGGCTACACCTTC.

J is TRBJ1-2 and V is TRBV9; 8 bases map to TRBD1. Germline trimming cut 4 bases from V and 6 bases from J; bases unmatched to any gene: 5. Germline values: CDR1 SGDLS, CDR2 YYNGEE. This CDR3 contains 13 residues. As DNA, the CDR3 is TGTGCCAGCAGCTCCGGACAGGGTGATGGCTACACCTTC. This sequence encodes CASSSGQGDGYTF.

V and J are TRBV28 and TRBJ1-5; 7 positions match TRBD1. Germline V gene lookup returns CDR1 MDHEN and CDR2 SYDVKM. V trimming: 5 bases; J trimming: 3 bases; junction bases outside the gene matches: 7. CDR3 length: 15 amino acids. The CDR3 region is CASSGTGVTNQPQHF. DNA for the CDR3: TGTGCCAGCAGTGGAACAGGGGTAACCAATCAGCCCCAGCATTTT.

The V gene is TRBV6-6, the J gene TRBJ1-6; D gene ambiguous. The CDR3 totals 15 residues. V was shortened by 0 bases and J by 7 bases, with 10 bases between the two germline ends. Germline loops: CDR1 MNHNY, CDR2 SVGAGI (reference sequence). As DNA, the CDR3 is TGTGCCAGCAGTTACTCGAGGGATGGCAATTCACCCCTCCACTTT. As protein: CASSYSRDGNSPLHF.